The present TCR beta chain was sequenced within a study of T cell clonotyping in hematopoietic cell transplantation. Notes on the study in general: Few recipient clonotypes overlapped donors; over 97% were de novo at given depth. Without cell sorting, CD4 versus CD8 contributions remain unresolved. Broader posttransplant TCR repertoire diversity was predicted by graft donor and pretransplant recipient Inverse Simpson Index values. After transplant, recipient diversity fell while pathologically expanded clonotypes grew through day 180.

This CDR3 has 13 amino acids. CDR1 SQVTM and CDR2 ANQGSEA come from the germline V gene. The V and J ends lost 1 base and 6 bases, in that order; junction bases with no gene match: 4. As concerns this clone: Its antigen is currently unknown.

TCRdb keeps only in-frame clones here, not all; method: immunoSEQ multiplex PCR. Of about 5,000 clones listed, around 94% are singletons. The V and J genes are TRBV29-1 and TRBJ2-3; 7 bases fit TRBD2. The clonotype was recovered from a male patient between 60 and 69 years old who had an allogeneic stem cell transplant from a related donor, so the T cells may come from the graft donor. Some clones in this sample may be carry-over from other donors' samples. Sequenced here: PBMCs, sampled 180 days after allogeneic stem cell transplant. The CDR3 loop is CSVEVSGGDTQYF. The CDR3, as DNA: TGCAGCGTTGAAGTGTCGGGGGGTGATACGCAGTATTTT.